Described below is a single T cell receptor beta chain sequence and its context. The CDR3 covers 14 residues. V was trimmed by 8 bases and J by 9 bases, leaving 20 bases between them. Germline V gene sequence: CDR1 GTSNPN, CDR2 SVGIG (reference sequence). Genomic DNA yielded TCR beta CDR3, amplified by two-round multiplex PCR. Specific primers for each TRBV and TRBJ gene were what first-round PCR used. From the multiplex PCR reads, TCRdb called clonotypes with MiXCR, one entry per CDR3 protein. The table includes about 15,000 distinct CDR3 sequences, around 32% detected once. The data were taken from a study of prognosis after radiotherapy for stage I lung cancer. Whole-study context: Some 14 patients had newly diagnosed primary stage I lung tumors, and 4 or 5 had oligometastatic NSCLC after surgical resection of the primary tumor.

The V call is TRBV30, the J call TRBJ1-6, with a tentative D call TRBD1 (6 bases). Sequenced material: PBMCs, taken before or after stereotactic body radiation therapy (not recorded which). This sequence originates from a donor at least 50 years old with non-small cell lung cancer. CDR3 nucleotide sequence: TGTGCCCGTAAAACCGGGACATGGGGTTCACCCCTCCACTTT. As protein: CARKTGTWGSPLHF.